This T cell receptor beta chain was sequenced for a study of response to subunit inactivated influenza vaccine. Trimming took 5 bases from V and 4 from J; bases not matched to a gene: 7. The germline gives CDR1 MNHEY, CDR2 SVGEGT. The CDR3 is 15 amino acids. A single record per CDR3 protein comes from TCRdb applying MiXCR to the RT-PCR reads. The repertoire has more than 600,000 distinct CDR3 sequences, less than 20% of them found once; the top ten carry approximately 10%. Study-level results: Authors suggested each seasonal flu vaccination may recruit only limited numbers of new T cells.

On this clonotype itself: Its antigen is as yet unknown.

The rearrangement uses TRBV6-2 or TRBV6-3 and TRBJ2-1, with 8 bases fitting TRBD2. The specimen comprised PBMCs from blood, sampled roughly 5 days after vaccination. This receptor was obtained from a man between 45 and 60 years old who received an inactivated influenza vaccine. The CDR3 loop is CASSKLAEIYNEQFF. In DNA form, the CDR3 reads TGTGCCAGCAGTAAACTAGCGGAGATATACAATGAGCAGTTCTTC.